This TCR beta chain was observed in a study of blood T cell repertoires in COVID-19 (dated by TCRdb to between 2020 and 2021). In terms of the full investigation: Samples from collaborators originated in the United States, Italy and Spain and spanned both the acute and convalescent phases of COVID-19. The prospective study material was composed of cDNA or gDNA derived from T cells, B-cell-depleted T cells, or PBMCs. Deeply sampled blood TCRbeta repertoires from subjects exposed to, actively infected with, or recovered from COVID-19 were included in the dataset. The repertoires were released in a freely available public database intended as a resource for research on the immune response to SARS-CoV-2. The samples were drawn from two sources: the first 160 participants of the ongoing ImmuneRACE study, and 1,200 or so subjects contributed by 6 global collaborators. The sample metadata nearly always contained a de-identified subject ID, COVID-19 status, age in years and sex. Where available, HLA class I and class II types were obtained from metadata supplied by the sample provider rather than from assay-based typing. Summary of the overall study and its limitations: The amount of clinical and demographic metadata varied by source and participant and was provided uncurated.

Concerning this clone itself: No antigen is known for it. Base qualities were left out, and no much larger clone turns up one base away.

TCRbeta CDR3 regions were amplified from genomic DNA by means of the immunoSEQ Assay, a bias-controlled multiplex PCR. The source study handled its data this way. Nucleated cell counts per sample were estimated from amplification of reference gene primers within the assay. To quantify the absolute abundance of each unique TCRbeta CDR3 rearrangement, sequence reads were collapsed and filtered. For each sample, productive Simpson clonality was calculated as the square root of Simpson's diversity index over productive rearrangements. TCRdb limited this immuneACCESS table to in-frame rearrangements with V and J called. A share of clones is missing; checked studies link under half to unresolved V genes, and the rest is unexplained. The V and J calls and the clone size are those of that table, but D and trimming were determined from the DNA. This sample lists 250,000 to 300,000 clones; about 89% were detected once. Of the sample, about 2% is held by the ten largest clones.

Counted from cysteine to phenylalanine, this CDR3 has 18 amino acids. CDR3 DNA only is kept here, 54 bases in frame from base 1. Ends trimmed: V by 4 bases, J by 1 base; bases unmatched to a gene: 13. Looking up the germline V gene yields CDR1 KGHSY and CDR2 FQNENV. One collaborating source in Seattle enrolled patients during active infection and followed them longitudinally through the course of disease. The collaborating institutions used their own protocols to collect whole blood in K2EDTA tubes. For TCRbeta analysis, collaborators shipped samples in one of three forms: frozen whole blood, isolated PBMCs, or DNA extracted from either of those sample types.

Material for sequencing was peripheral blood. The chain uses TRBV16 and TRBJ2-1, with 7 bases in between that match TRBD1. The receptor's source is a woman aged 25 to 39 with COVID-19, enrolled during active disease. The bases are TGTGCCAGCAGCCGATTACGTGGCGGACAGGCATCCTACAATGAGCAGTTCTTC. Protein translation: CASSRLRGGQASYNEQFF.